This is a list of T cell receptor beta chains from one sample in a study of cytomegalovirus exposure and HLA in healthy donors. The protocol was immunoSEQ multiplex PCR, while the TCRdb copy is restricted to in-frame clones and leaves out a portion. The data hold approximately 110,000 clones, with approximately 67% observed a single time. Sequenced input: PBMCs. All receptors derive from a man aged 18 to 29 in good health and CMV-seropositive. Both conserved end residues are part of each CDR3. The D gene is left open where the match is weak. Only some rows state a clone size, as once, few, many or a class for expanded clones.

clone_size,j_call,cdr3_length,d_call,v_call,cdr3_aa,cdr3_nt
NA,TRBJ2-1,13,NA,TRBV11-2,CASTPNGGNEQFF,TGTGCCAGCACCCCCAACGGGGGAAATGAGCAGTTCTTC
NA,TRBJ2-1,14,TRBD2,TRBV30,CAWSVLSGGCEQFF,TGTGCCTGGAGTGTATTAAGCGGGGGTTGCGAGCAGTTCTTC
few,TRBJ2-1,16,TRBD2,TRBV6-5,CASSYSGGGSYNEQFF,TGTGCCAGCAGTTACTCGGGCGGGGGTTCCTACAATGAGCAGTTCTTC
few,TRBJ1-2,14,TRBD1,TRBV5-1,CASSFGQGVYGYTF,TGCGCCAGCAGCTTTGGACAGGGGGTCTATGGCTACACCTTC
NA,TRBJ1-2,14,NA,TRBV5-6,CASSLEGGIFGYTF,TGTGCCAGCAGCTTGGAGGGGGGGATCTTTGGCTACACCTTC
NA,TRBJ2-3,18,TRBD1,TRBV7-9,CASSLYRGTLHSTDTQYF,TGTGCCAGCAGCTTATACAGGGGGACCCTCCATAGCACAGATACGCAGTATTTT
NA,TRBJ1-5,19,TRBD1,TRBV10-1,CASRVEGQGNFSSNQPQHF,TGCGCCAGCAGGGTGGAGGGACAGGGGAATTTTTCAAGCAATCAGCCCCAGCATTTT
NA,TRBJ2-1,15,NA,TRBV19,CASSIQGGGGFEQFF,TGTGCCAGTAGTATACAGGGAGGCGGTGGGTTTGAGCAGTTCTTC
NA,TRBJ1-1,14,NA,TRBV6-5,CASSHGEAATEAFF,TGTGCCAGCAGCCACGGGGAGGCGGCCACTGAAGCTTTCTTT
NA,TRBJ2-1,17,TRBD2,TRBV9,CASTSPLAGGSYNEQFF,TGTGCCAGCACCTCCCCTCTAGCGGGGGGTTCCTACAATGAGCAGTTCTTC
NA,TRBJ2-5,16,NA,TRBV4-1,CASSRRHTGIQETQYF,TGCGCCAGCAGCCGACGGCACACAGGGATCCAAGAGACCCAGTACTTC
few,TRBJ1-1,14,NA,TRBV6-4,CASRPQFSNTEAFF,TGTGCCAGCAGACCACAGTTCTCGAACACTGAAGCTTTCTTT
NA,TRBJ2-7,13,NA,TRBV28,CASSSGTHYEQYF,TGTGCCAGCAGTTCCGGGACACATTACGAGCAGTACTTC
NA,TRBJ2-7,14,NA,TRBV6-1,CASSVVAQVYEQYF,TGTGCCAGCAGTGTCGTAGCGCAGGTCTACGAGCAGTACTTC
NA,TRBJ2-3,14,TRBD1,TRBV11-2,CASKTGDSTDTQYF,TGTGCCAGCAAGACAGGGGATAGCACAGATACGCAGTATTTT
NA,TRBJ1-2,13,NA,TRBV28,CASSLGGLRGYTF,TGTGCCAGCAGTTTAGGGGGCTTACGTGGCTACACCTTC
NA,TRBJ2-3,13,TRBD2,TRBV11-2,CASKAGGVDTQYF,TGTGCCAGTAAAGCGGGGGGCGTGGATACGCAGTATTTT
NA,TRBJ2-3,14,NA,TRBV7-9,CASSLGASTDTQYF,TGTGCCAGCAGCTTGGGGGCTTCGACAGATACGCAGTATTTT
NA,TRBJ1-2,12,NA,TRBV27,CASRDGQFGYTF,TGTGCCAGCAGGGATGGACAGTTCGGCTACACCTTC
NA,TRBJ1-1,14,TRBD1,TRBV4-1,CASSQGQGNTEAFF,TGCGCCAGCAGCCAAGGACAGGGGAACACTGAAGCTTTCTTT
NA,TRBJ2-7,16,TRBD2,TRBV4-2,CASSQVGTSGAYEQYF,TGTGCCAGCAGCCAAGTCGGGACTAGCGGGGCCTACGAGCAGTACTTC
once,TRBJ2-3,16,TRBD2,TRBV9,CASSGRLAGSTDTQYF,TGTGCCAGCAGCGGGAGACTAGCGGGGAGCACAGATACGCAGTATTTT
NA,TRBJ1-2,15,TRBD1,TRBV9,CASSVGGQGSCGYTF,TGTGCCAGCAGCGTAGGGGGACAGGGTTCTTGTGGCTACACCTTC
once,TRBJ2-3,14,TRBD2,TRBV4-1,CASSAHEAGGPRYF,TGCGCCAGCAGCGCTCACGAGGCGGGGGGGCCTCGGTATTTT
NA,TRBJ1-2,22,TRBD1,TRBV13,CASSQRTFADLRQGEVGYGYTF,TGTGCCAGCAGCCAAAGGACTTTCGCCGACCTCCGACAGGGAGAAGTGGGCTATGGCTACACCTTC
NA,TRBJ1-1,16,NA,TRBV7-6,CASSATGGAGNTEAFF,TGTGCCAGCAGCGCCACCGGGGGGGCGGGGAACACTGAAGCTTTCTTT
few,TRBJ2-3,13,NA,TRBV7-9,CASSPEVTDTQYF,TGTGCCAGCAGCCCCGAGGTAACAGATACGCAGTATTTT
NA,TRBJ1-4,14,TRBD1,TRBV6-1,CASSAQGLSGKLFF,TGTGCCAGCAGCGCACAGGGGCTATCAGGAAAACTGTTTTTT
NA,TRBJ2-5,13,TRBD1,TRBV7-3,CASSSDRGETQYF,TGTGCCAGCAGCTCCGACAGGGGAGAGACCCAGTACTTC
NA,TRBJ1-4,15,NA,TRBV2,CASKRQDTRNEKLFF,TGTGCCAGCAAAAGACAGGACACGCGCAATGAAAAACTGTTTTTT
NA,TRBJ1-5,12,NA,TRBV29-1,CSVGGSNQPQHF,TGCAGCGTGGGAGGGAGCAATCAGCCCCAGCATTTT
NA,TRBJ2-4,15,NA,TRBV19,CASSIPGLAKNIQYF,TGTGCCAGTAGTATTCCGGGACTAGCCAAAAACATTCAGTACTTC
few,TRBJ1-1,15,NA,TRBV9,CASSEWGMGGAEAFF,TGTGCCAGCAGCGAGTGGGGTATGGGGGGAGCTGAAGCTTTCTTT
NA,TRBJ1-1,16,NA,TRBV9,CASSPRQAAGDTEAFF,TGTGCCAGCAGCCCCCGACAGGCGGCTGGGGACACTGAAGCTTTCTTT
few,TRBJ2-5,17,NA,TRBV6-1,CASSEAHTSRVTETQYF,TGTGCCAGCAGTGAAGCCCACACCTCGAGGGTGACAGAGACCCAGTACTTC
NA,TRBJ1-1,15,TRBD1,TRBV6-5,CASRKTGGPLAEAFF,TGTGCCAGCAGAAAGACAGGGGGGCCTTTGGCTGAAGCTTTCTTT
NA,TRBJ1-2,16,TRBD1,TRBV5-1,CASSLRGQGAISGYTF,TGCGCCAGCAGCCTGAGGGGACAGGGGGCTATTAGTGGCTACACCTTC